These T cell receptor beta chains were read from a single sample in a study of blood T cell repertoires in COVID-19. Data came from immunoSEQ multiplex PCR; TCRdb stores just in-frame clones and leaves some out. Here the sample spans 150,000 to 200,000 clones, about 86% being singletons. The sequencing input was peripheral blood. All receptors derive from an elderly woman in a cohort sampled during active or convalescent COVID-19. Both conserved end residues are part of each CDR3. Fields, in order: V gene, D gene, J gene, CDR3 protein, CDR3 DNA. The D gene is left open where the match is weak.

V gene: TRBV19; D gene: .; J gene: TRBJ1-2; CDR3 protein: CASTVDGGFRNYGYTF; CDR3 DNA: TGTGCCAGTACCGTCGACGGGGGGTTCCGAAACTATGGCTACACCTTC
V gene: TRBV4-1; D gene: TRBD2; J gene: TRBJ2-5; CDR3 protein: CASSQPASGRDSETQYF; CDR3 DNA: TGCGCCAGCAGCCAACCGGCTAGCGGGAGGGACAGCGAGACCCAGTACTTC
V gene: TRBV7-2; D gene: .; J gene: TRBJ1-2; CDR3 protein: CASSPITGSYGYTF; CDR3 DNA: TGTGCCAGCAGCCCCATAACAGGGAGCTATGGCTACACCTTC
V gene: TRBV5-8; D gene: .; J gene: TRBJ2-1; CDR3 protein: CASSVLTRYNEQFF; CDR3 DNA: TGTGCCAGCAGCGTGCTGACTCGCTACAATGAGCAGTTCTTC
V gene: TRBV2; D gene: .; J gene: TRBJ1-2; CDR3 protein: CASSVEGAGYGYTF; CDR3 DNA: TGTGCCAGCAGTGTCGAAGGGGCGGGGTATGGCTACACCTTC
V gene: TRBV7-7; D gene: .; J gene: TRBJ2-5; CDR3 protein: CASSLVGLVGETQYF; CDR3 DNA: TGTGCTAGCAGCTTAGTGGGACTCGTCGGGGAGACCCAGTACTTC
V gene: TRBV28; D gene: .; J gene: TRBJ1-2; CDR3 protein: CASSPIPTANYGYTF; CDR3 DNA: TGTGCCAGCAGTCCAATCCCGACAGCTAACTATGGCTACACCTTC
V gene: TRBV9; D gene: .; J gene: TRBJ1-1; CDR3 protein: CASSAIGQNTEAFF; CDR3 DNA: TGTGCCAGCAGCGCCATAGGACAGAACACTGAAGCTTTCTTT
V gene: TRBV7-9; D gene: .; J gene: TRBJ2-2; CDR3 protein: CASSQGGDTGELFF; CDR3 DNA: TGTGCCAGCAGCCAGGGGGGTGACACCGGGGAGCTGTTTTTT
V gene: TRBV5-1; D gene: .; J gene: TRBJ1-1; CDR3 protein: CASSFRQDEAFF; CDR3 DNA: TGCGCCAGCAGCTTCCGACAAGATGAAGCTTTCTTT
V gene: TRBV5-1; D gene: .; J gene: TRBJ1-1; CDR3 protein: CASSLTGRNTEAFF; CDR3 DNA: TGCGCCAGCAGCTTAACAGGGAGGAACACTGAAGCTTTCTTT
V gene: TRBV10-3; D gene: .; J gene: TRBJ2-5; CDR3 protein: CAISEGSLETQYF; CDR3 DNA: TGTGCCATCAGTGAGGGTAGCCTAGAGACCCAGTACTTC
V gene: TRBV6-4; D gene: .; J gene: TRBJ1-1; CDR3 protein: CASRPRAGGNEAFF; CDR3 DNA: TGTGCCAGCAGGCCACGAGCGGGGGGCAATGAAGCTTTCTTT
V gene: TRBV2; D gene: TRBD1; J gene: TRBJ2-4; CDR3 protein: CASGQTGGGNIQYF; CDR3 DNA: TGTGCCAGCGGACAGACAGGGGGCGGAAACATTCAGTACTTC
V gene: TRBV2; D gene: .; J gene: TRBJ1-6; CDR3 protein: CASSESVRVNSPLHF; CDR3 DNA: TGTGCCAGCAGTGAATCGGTCAGGGTTAATTCACCCCTCCACTTT
V gene: TRBV9; D gene: .; J gene: TRBJ2-5; CDR3 protein: CASSPPGRETQYF; CDR3 DNA: TGTGCCAGCAGCCCTCCCGGGAGAGAGACCCAGTACTTC